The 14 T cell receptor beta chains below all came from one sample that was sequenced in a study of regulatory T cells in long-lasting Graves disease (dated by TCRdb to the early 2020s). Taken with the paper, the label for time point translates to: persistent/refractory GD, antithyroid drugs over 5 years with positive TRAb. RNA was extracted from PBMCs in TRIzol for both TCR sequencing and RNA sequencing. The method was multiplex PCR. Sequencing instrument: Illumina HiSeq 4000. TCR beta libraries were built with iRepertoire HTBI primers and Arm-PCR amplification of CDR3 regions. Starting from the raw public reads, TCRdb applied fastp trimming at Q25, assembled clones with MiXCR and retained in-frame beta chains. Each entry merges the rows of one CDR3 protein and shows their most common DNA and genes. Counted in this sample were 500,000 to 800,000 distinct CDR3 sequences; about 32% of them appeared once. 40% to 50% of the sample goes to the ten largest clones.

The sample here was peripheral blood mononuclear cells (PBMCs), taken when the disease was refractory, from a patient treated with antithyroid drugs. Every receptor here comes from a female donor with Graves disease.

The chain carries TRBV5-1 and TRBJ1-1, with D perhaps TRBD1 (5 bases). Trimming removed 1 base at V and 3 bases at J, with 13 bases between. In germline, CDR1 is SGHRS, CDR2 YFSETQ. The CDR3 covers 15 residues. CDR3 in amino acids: CASSLKSGGDTEAFF. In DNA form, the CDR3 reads TGCGCCAGCAGCTTGAAGTCGGGGGGGGACACTGAAGCTTTCTTT. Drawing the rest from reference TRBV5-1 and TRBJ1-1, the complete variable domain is KAGVTQTPRYLIKTRGQQVTLSCSPISGHRSVSWYQQTPGQGLQFLFEYFSETQRNKGNFPGRFSGRQFSNSRSEMNVSTLELGDSALYLCASSLKSGGDTEAFFGQGTRLTVV.

The chain's CDR3 is CASSLSGAVETQYF. The DNA of the CDR3 is TGTGCCAGCAGCTTATCTGGGGCGGTGGAGACCCAGTACTTC. J is TRBJ2-5 and V is TRBV7-2, with D possibly TRBD1 on 5 matching bases. V was trimmed by 2 bases and J by 5 bases, leaving 12 bases between them. The CDR3 is 14 residues long. The V gene's germline CDR1 is SGHTA and CDR2 FQGNSA. The whole variable domain, remainder taken from reference TRBV7-2 and TRBJ2-5, is GAGVSQSPSNKVTEKGKDVELRCDPISGHTALYWYRQSLGQGLEFLIYFQGNSAPDKSGLPSDRFSAERTGGSVSTLTIQRTQQEDSAVYLCASSLSGAVETQYFGPGTRLLVL.

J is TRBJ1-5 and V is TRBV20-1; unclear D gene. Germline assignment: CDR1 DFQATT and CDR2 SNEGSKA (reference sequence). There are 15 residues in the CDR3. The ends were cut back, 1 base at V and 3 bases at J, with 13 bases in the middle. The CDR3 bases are TGCAGTGCTAGAGCCGCAAGGTCCTTCAATCAGCCCCAGCATTTT. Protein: CSARAARSFNQPQHF.

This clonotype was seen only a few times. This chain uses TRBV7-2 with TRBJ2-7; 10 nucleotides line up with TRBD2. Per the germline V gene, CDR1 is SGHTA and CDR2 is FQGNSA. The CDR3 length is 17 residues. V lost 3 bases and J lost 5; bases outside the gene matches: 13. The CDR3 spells CASSLTRSGRAPHEQYF. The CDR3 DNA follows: TGTGCCAGCAGCTTGACTCGGAGCGGGAGGGCCCCCCACGAGCAGTACTTC.

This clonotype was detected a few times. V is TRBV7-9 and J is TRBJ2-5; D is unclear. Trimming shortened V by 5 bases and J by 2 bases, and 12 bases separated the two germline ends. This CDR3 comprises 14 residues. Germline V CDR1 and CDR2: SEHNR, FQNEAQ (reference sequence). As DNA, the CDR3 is TGTGCCAGCAGCCCGTATGGCCGGCAAGAGACCCAGTACTTC. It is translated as CASSPYGRQETQYF.

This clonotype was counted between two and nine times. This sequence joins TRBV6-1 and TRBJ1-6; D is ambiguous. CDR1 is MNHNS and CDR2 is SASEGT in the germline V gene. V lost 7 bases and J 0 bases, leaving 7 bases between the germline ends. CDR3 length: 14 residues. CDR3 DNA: TGTGCCAGCAAAGAAAGCTCCTATAATTCACCCCTCCACTTT. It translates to CASKESSYNSPLHF.

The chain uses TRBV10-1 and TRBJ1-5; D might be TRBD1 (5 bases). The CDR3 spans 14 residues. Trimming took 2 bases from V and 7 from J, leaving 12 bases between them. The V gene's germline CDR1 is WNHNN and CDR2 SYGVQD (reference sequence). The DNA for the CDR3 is TGCGCCAGCAGTGAGAGGGGATTGGGGCAGCCCCAGCATTTT. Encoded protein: CASSERGLGQPQHF.

DNA for the CDR3: TGTGCCAGCAGCGCCCAGATTGGACTAGCGGGAGCCTCCGAGACCCAGTACTTC. Its protein product is CASSAQIGLAGASETQYF. The chain couples TRBV9 to TRBJ2-5; 13 nucleotides line up with TRBD2. Germline CDR1 and CDR2: SGDLS and YYNGEE. V lost 3 bases and J lost 5; bases outside the gene matches: 13. The CDR3 length is 18 residues.

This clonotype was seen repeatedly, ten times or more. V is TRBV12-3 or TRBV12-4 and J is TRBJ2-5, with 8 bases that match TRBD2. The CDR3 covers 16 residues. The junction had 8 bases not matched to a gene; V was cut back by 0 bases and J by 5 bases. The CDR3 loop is CASSLALSGGPETQYF. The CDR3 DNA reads TGTGCCAGCAGTTTAGCGTTGTCGGGAGGGCCGGAGACCCAGTACTTC.

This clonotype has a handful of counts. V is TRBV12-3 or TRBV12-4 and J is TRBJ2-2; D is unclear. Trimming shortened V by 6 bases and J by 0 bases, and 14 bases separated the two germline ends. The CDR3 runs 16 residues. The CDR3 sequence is CASSPTGFPNTGELFF. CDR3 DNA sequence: TGTGCCAGCAGCCCAACCGGGTTTCCGAACACCGGGGAGCTGTTTTTT.

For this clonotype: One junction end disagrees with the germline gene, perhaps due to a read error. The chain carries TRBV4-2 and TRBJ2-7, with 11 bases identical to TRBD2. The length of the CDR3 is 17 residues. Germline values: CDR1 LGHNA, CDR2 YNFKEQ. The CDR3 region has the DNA TGTGCCAGCAGCCAAGATGACAGCGGACTAGCGGGTAGGGAGCGGTACTTC. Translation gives CASSQDDSGLAGRERYF.

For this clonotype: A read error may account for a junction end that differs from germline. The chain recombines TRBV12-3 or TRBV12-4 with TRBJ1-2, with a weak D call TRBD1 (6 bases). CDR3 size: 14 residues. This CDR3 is CASSLGGANYGHTF. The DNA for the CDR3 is TGTGCCAGCAGTTTAGGGGGGGCAAACTATGGCCACACCTTC.

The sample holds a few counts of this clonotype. In nucleotides, the CDR3 is TGTGCCAGCGGAGGGCGGGCGAACACTGAAGCTTTCTTT. Translated, it gives CASGGRANTEAFF. V and J are TRBV6-1 and TRBJ1-1; unclear D gene. The germline CDR1 and CDR2 sequences are MNHNS and SASEGT. The V gene lost 8 bases and the J gene lost 1 base, with 11 bases spanning the gap. CDR3 length equals 13 residues.

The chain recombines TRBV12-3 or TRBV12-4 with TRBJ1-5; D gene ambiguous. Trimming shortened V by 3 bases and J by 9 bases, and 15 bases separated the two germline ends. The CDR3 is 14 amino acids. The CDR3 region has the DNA TGTGCCAGCAGTTTTCAACAGAAAGTGGGGCCCCAGCATTTT. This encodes CASSFQQKVGPQHF.